This TCR beta chain was recorded in a study of blood T cell repertoires in COVID-19. Study-level information: Acute and convalescent COVID-19 samples came from the United States, Italy and Spain.

The germline V gene has CDR1 DFQATT and CDR2 SNEGSKA (reference sequence). V lost 3 bases and J lost 5; bases outside the gene matches: 6. The CDR3 is 14 residues long. Original analysis: Reference gene primer amplification gave estimated nucleated cell counts. Only in-frame clones appear in the TCRdb table, and some are missing; sequencing was by immunoSEQ multiplex PCR. D and trimming were read from the DNA, whereas the V and J calls and clone size are those reported in that table. In the table there are 150,000 to 200,000 clones, around 85% of which are singletons. The chain combines TRBV20-1 with TRBJ1-5, with 8 bases lining up with TRBD1. This receptor was obtained from a human donor with acute or convalescent COVID-19. The donor label of this sample is uncertain. Sample: peripheral blood. The CDR3 region has the DNA TGCAGTGCTAGTCCCGAGACAGGGGATCAGCCCCAGCATTTT. Translated: CSASPETGDQPQHF.